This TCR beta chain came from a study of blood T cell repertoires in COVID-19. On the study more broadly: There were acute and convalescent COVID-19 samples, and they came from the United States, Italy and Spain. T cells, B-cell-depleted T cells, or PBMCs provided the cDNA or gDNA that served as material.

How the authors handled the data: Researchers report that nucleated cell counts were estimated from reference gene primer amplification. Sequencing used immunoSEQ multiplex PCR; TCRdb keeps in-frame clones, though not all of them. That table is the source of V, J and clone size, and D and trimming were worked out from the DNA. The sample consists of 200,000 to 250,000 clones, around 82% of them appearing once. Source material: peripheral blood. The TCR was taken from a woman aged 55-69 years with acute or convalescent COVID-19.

The CDR3 region has the DNA TGTGCCAGCAGCTTAGACGACAGGGGAAGAGGCTACACCTTC. Protein product: CASSLDDRGRGYTF. V usage is TRBV7-9 and J usage is TRBJ1-2, with 8 positions matching TRBD1. The V and J ends lost 1 base and 8 bases, in that order; junction bases with no gene match: 6. The germline gives CDR1 SEHNR, CDR2 FQNEAQ (reference sequence). The CDR3 runs to 14 residues. Based on the CDR3 plus reference TRBV7-9 and TRBJ1-2, the full variable domain is DTGVSQNPRHKITKRGQNVTFRCDPISEHNRLYWYRQTLGQGPEFLTYFQNEAQLEKSRLLSDRFSAERPKGSFSTLEIQRTEQGDSAMYLCASSLDDRGRGYTFGSGTRLTVV.